This TCR beta chain was found in a study of T cells after yellow fever vaccination. This clonotype was recorded many times. Germline loops: CDR1 SGHRS, CDR2 YFSETQ. CDR3 length: 14 amino acids. The V end lost 4 bases, the J end lost 2 bases, and 12 bases lay between the germline ends. TCRdb analysed the 5' RACE reads with MiXCR anew, one entry per CDR3 protein. In the table there are 300,000 or so distinct CDR3 sequences, roughly 9% of which are singletons. V and J are TRBV5-1 and TRBJ1-2; D gene unclear. Sequenced here: CD4+ T cells sorted from PBMCs, sampled 5 days after the yellow fever booster vaccination. This TCR was recovered from a man aged 18 to 29 who received the YFV17D yellow fever vaccine. The CDR3 DNA reads TGCGCCAGCAGCCCCTCGCCGGGGAACTATGGCTACACCTTC. Its translation is CASSPSPGNYGYTF. Together with reference TRBV5-1 and TRBJ1-2, the CDR3 gives the full variable domain: KAGVTQTPRYLIKTRGQQVTLSCSPISGHRSVSWYQQTPGQGLQFLFEYFSETQRNKGNFPGRFSGRQFSNSRSEMNVSTLELGDSALYLCASSPSPGNYGYTFGSGTRLTVV.